This TCR beta chain derives from a study of blood T cells in healthy people across ages. Study-level results: As age increased, TCR beta diversity per million T cells fell in a roughly linear fashion.

CDR3 length equals 14 residues. V lost 1 base to trimming and J lost 7 bases, with 13 bases between them. Germline V CDR1 and CDR2: MGHRA, YSYEKL. The second PCR ran about 6 to 12 cycles with a sample-barcoded 5' primer and J-beta primers. Each CDR3 protein gets one entry after TCRdb re-called the 5' RACE reads with MiXCR. The profile shows 1.5 million to 2 million distinct CDR3 sequences, about 31% of them singletons. As to this clonotype: Its antigen is unidentified.

The clonotype originates from a woman aged 25 to 39 in good health. The genes are TRBV4-1 and TRBJ1-2, with D hard to call. Sequencing was done on a sample of blood. The chain's CDR3 is CASSQAVVGIGYTF. The CDR3 coding sequence is TGCGCCAGCAGCCAAGCTGTTGTAGGCATTGGCTACACCTTC.